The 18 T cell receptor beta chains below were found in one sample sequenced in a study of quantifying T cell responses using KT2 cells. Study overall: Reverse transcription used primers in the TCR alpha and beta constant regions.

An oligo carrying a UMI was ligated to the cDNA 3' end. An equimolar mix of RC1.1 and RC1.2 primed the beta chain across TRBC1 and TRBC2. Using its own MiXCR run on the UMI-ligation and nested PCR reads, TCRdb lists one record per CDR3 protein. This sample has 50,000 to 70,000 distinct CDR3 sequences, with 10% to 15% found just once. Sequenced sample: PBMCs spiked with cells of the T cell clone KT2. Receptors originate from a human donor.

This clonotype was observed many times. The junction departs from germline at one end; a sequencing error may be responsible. The CDR3 loop reads CASRPGGVSLSF. For the CDR3, the DNA is TGTGCCAGCAGGCCCGGGGGGGTGAGCTTATCCTTC. This chain links TRBV6-5 with TRBJ1-2; the D gene is possibly TRBD1 (5 bases). Germline CDR1 reads MNHEY; CDR2 reads SVGAGI. The CDR3 has 12 amino acids.

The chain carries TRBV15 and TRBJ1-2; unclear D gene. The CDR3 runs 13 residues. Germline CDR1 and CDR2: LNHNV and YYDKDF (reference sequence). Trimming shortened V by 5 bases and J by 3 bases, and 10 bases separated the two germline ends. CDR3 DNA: TGTGCCACCAGCGGGCAGGTAGACTATGGCTACACCTTC. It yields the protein CATSGQVDYGYTF.

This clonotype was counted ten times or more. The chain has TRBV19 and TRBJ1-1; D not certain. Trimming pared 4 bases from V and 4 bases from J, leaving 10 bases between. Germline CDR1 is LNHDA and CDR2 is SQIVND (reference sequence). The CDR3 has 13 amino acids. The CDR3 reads CASSTQKGTEAFF. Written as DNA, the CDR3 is TGTGCCAGTAGTACACAAAAAGGCACTGAAGCTTTCTTT.

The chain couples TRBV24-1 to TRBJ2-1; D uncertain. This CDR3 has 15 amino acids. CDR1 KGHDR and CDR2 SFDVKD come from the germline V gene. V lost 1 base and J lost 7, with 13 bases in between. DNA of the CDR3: TGTGCCACCAGTGATTTAACCCTGGCCCCTAATGAGCAGTTCTTC. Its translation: CATSDLTLAPNEQFF.

The CDR3 here is CASSDLGRPIGETQYF. The CDR3 DNA reads TGTGCCAGCAGTGATTTAGGACGGCCGATCGGGGAGACCCAGTACTTC. The rearrangement uses TRBV2 and TRBJ2-5; D is ambiguous. Germline V gene data show CDR1 as SNHLY and CDR2 as FYNNEI. This CDR3 region has 16 residues. Trimming took off 3 bases at V and 5 bases at J, with 19 bases between the two ends.

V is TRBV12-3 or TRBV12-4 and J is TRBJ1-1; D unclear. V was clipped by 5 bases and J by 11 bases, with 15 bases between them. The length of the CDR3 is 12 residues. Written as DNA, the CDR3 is TGTGCCAGCAGTATAGACCCCGCTATGGCTTTCTTT. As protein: CASSIDPAMAFF.

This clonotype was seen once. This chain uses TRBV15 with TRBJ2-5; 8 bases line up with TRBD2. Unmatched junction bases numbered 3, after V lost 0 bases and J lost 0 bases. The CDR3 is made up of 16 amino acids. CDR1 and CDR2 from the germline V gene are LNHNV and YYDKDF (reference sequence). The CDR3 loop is CATSRDAAGDQETQYF. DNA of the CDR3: TGTGCCACCAGCAGAGATGCAGCGGGGGACCAAGAGACCCAGTACTTC.

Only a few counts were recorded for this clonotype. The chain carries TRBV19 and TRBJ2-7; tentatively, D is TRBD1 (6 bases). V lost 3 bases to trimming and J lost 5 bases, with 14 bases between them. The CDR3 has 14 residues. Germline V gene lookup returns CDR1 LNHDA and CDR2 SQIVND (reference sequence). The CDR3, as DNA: TGTGCCAGTAGTATGCTCCAGGGGACCCACGAGCAGTACTTC. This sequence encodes CASSMLQGTHEQYF.

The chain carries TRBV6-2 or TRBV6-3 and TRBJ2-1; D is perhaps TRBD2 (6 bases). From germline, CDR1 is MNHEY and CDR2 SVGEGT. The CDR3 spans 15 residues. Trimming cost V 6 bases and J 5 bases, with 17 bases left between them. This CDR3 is CASRRTTYLNNEQFF. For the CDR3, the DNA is TGTGCCAGCAGACGGACTACCTACCTTAACAATGAGCAGTTCTTC.

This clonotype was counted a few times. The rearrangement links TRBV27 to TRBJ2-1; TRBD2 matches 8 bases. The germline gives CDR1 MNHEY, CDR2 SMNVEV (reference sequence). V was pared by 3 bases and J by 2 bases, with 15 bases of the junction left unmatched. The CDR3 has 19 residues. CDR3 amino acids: CASSFSPGRAGLTYNEQFF. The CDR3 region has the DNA TGTGCCAGCAGTTTCTCTCCCGGGAGGGCCGGACTAACCTACAATGAGCAGTTCTTC.

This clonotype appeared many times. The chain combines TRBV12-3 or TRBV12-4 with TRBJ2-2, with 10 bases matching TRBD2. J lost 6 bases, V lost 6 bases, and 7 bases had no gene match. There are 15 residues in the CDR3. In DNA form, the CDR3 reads TGTGCCAGCAGCTCTAGCGGGAGCGGAGCCGGGGAGCTGTTTTTT. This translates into CASSSSGSGAGELFF.

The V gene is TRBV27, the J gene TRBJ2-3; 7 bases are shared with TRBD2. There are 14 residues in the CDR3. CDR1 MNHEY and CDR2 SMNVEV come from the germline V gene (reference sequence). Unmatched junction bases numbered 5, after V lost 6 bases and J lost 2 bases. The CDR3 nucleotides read TGTGCCAGCAGGGTAGCGGGCACCACAGATACGCAGTATTTT. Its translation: CASRVAGTTDTQYF.

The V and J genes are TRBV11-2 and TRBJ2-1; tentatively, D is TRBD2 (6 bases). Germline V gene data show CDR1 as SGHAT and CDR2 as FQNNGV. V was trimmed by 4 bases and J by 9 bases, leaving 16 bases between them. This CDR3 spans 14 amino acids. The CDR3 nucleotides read TGTGCCAGCAGCTCTCACGGGGGTGGAGGTGAGCAGTTCTTC. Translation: CASSSHGGGGEQFF. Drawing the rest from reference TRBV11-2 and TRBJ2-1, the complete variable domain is EAGVAQSPRYKIIEKRQSVAFWCNPISGHATLYWYQQILGQGPKLLIQFQNNGVVDDSQLPKDRFSAERLKGVDSTLKIQPAKLEDSAVYLCASSSHGGGGEQFFGPGTRLTVL.

The CDR3 bases are TGTGCCAGCAGCCAGGGGGGTACCTACGAGCAGTACTTC. Translating gives CASSQGGTYEQYF. This chain joins TRBV7-6 and TRBJ2-7, with D possibly TRBD1 on 7 matching bases. The CDR3 runs to 13 residues. The V gene lost 5 bases and the J gene lost 2 bases, with 10 bases spanning the gap. CDR1 is SGHVS and CDR2 is FNYEAQ in the germline V gene. Supplemented by reference TRBV7-6 and TRBJ2-7, the full variable domain reads GAGVSQSPRYKVTKRGQDVALRCDPISGHVSLYWYRQALGQGPEFLTYFNYEAQQDKSGLPNDRFSAERPEGSISTLTIQRTEQRDSAMYRCASSQGGTYEQYFGPGTRLTVT.

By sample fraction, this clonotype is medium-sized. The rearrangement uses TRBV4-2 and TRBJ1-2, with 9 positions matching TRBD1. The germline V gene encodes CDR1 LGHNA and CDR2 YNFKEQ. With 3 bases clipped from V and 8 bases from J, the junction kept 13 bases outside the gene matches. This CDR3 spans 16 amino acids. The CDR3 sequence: CASSHEGDRVNKGYTF. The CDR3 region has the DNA TGTGCCAGCAGCCATGAGGGGGACAGGGTAAATAAAGGCTACACCTTC.

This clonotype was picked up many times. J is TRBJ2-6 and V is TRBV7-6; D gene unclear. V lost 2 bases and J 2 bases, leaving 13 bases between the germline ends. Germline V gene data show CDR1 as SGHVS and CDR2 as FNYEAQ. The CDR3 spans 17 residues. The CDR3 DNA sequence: TGTGCCAGCAGCTTAATCGCCAAAATCACTGGGGCCAACGTCCTGACTTTC. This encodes CASSLIAKITGANVLTF.

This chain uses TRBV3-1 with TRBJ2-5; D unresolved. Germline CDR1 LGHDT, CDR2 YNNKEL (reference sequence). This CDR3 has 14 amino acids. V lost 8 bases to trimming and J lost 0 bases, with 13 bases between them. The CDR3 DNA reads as TGTGCCAGCGGCCCCGTACCGTACCAAGAGACCCAGTACTTC. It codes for CASGPVPYQETQYF.

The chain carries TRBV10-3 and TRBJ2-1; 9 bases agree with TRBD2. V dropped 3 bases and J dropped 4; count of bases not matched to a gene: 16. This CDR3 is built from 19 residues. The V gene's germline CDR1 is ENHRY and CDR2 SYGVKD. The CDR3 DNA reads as TGTGCCATCAGTGATATATTGGCGAGCGGGGGGCTATCATACAATGAGCAGTTCTTC. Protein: CAISDILASGGLSYNEQFF.